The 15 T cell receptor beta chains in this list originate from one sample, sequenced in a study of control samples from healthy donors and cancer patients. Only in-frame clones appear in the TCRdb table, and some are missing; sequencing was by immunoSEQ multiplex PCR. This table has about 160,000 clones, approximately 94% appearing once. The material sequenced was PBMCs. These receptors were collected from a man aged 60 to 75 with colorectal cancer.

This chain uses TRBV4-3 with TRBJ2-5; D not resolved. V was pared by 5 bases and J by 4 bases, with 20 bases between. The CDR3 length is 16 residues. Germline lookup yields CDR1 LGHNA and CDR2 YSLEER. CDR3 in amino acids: CASSAGSSGSPETQYF. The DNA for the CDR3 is TGCGCCAGCAGCGCAGGTTCGTCCGGTTCCCCAGAGACCCAGTACTTC.

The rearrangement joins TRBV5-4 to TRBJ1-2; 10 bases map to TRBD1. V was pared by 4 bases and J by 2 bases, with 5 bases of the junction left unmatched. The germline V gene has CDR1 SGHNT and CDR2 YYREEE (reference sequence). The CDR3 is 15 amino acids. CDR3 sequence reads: CASSQGTGVNYGYTF. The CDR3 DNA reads TGTGCCAGCAGCCAAGGGACAGGGGTAAACTATGGCTACACCTTC.

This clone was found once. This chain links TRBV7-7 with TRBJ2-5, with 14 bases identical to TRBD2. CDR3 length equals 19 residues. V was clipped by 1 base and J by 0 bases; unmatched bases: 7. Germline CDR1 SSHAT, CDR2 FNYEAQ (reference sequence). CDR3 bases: TGTGCCAGCAGCTTAGAGGGTTGGACTAGCGGGGGGCACCAAGAGACCCAGTACTTC. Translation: CASSLEGWTSGGHQETQYF. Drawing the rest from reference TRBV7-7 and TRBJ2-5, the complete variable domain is GAGVSQSPRYKVTKRGQDVTLRCDPISSHATLYWYQQALGQGPEFLTYFNYEAQPDKSGLPSDRFSAERPEGSISTLTIQRTEQRDSAMYRCASSLEGWTSGGHQETQYFGPGTRLLVL.

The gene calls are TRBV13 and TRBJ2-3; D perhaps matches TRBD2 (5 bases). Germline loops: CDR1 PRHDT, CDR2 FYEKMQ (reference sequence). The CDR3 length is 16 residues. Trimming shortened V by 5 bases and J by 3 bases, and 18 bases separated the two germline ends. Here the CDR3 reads CASSARFGLSTDTQYF. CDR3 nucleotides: TGTGCCAGCAGCGCTCGGTTTGGACTCTCAACAGATACGCAGTATTTT.

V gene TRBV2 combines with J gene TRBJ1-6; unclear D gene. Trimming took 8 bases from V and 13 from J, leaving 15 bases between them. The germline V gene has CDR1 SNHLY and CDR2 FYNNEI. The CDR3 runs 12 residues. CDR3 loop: CASRWFLPPLHF. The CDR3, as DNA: TGTGCCAGCCGGTGGTTCCTACCGCCCCTCCACTTT.

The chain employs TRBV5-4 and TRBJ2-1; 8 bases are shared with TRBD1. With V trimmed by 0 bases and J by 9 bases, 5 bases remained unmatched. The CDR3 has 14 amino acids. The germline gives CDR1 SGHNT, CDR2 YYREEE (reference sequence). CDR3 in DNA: TGTGCCAGCAGCTTGGGCTCAGGGGGCACTGAGCAGTTCTTC. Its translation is CASSLGSGGTEQFF.

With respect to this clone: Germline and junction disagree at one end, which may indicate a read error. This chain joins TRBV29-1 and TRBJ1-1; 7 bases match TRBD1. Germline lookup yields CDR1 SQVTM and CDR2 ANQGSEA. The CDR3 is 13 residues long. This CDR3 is CSVAGGGNAEAFF. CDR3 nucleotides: TGCAGCGTCGCAGGGGGAGGGAACGCTGAAGCTTTCTTT.

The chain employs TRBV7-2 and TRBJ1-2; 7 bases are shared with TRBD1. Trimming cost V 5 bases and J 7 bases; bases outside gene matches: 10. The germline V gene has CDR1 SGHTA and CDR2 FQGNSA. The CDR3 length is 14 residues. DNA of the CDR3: TGTGCCAGCAGCCTGGGGACAGAGCTATTTGGCTACACCTTC. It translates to CASSLGTELFGYTF.

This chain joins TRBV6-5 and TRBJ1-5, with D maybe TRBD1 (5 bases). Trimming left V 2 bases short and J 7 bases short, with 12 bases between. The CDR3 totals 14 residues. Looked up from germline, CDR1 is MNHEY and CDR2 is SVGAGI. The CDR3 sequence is CASSYGGGAQPQHF. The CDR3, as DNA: TGTGCCAGCAGTTACGGTGGGGGAGCCCAGCCCCAGCATTTT.

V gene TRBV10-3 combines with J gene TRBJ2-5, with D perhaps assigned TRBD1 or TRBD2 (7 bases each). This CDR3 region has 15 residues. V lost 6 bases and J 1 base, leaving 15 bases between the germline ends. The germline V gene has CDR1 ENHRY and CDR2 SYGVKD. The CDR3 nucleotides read TGTGCCATCAGACCGGGACAGCGGGGCCAAGAGACCCAGTACTTC. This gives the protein CAIRPGQRGQETQYF.

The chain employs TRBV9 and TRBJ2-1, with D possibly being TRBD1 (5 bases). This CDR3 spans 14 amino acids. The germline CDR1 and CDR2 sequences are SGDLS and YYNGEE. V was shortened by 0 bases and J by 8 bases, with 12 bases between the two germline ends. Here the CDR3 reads CASSVEGLADEQFF. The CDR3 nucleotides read TGTGCCAGCAGCGTAGAGGGGCTCGCCGATGAGCAGTTCTTC. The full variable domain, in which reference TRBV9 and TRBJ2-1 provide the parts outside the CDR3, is DSGVTQTPKHLITATGQRVTLRCSPRSGDLSVYWYQQSLDQGLQFLIQYYNGEERAKGNILERFSAQQFPDLHSELNLSSLELGDSALYFCASSVEGLADEQFFGPGTRLTVL.

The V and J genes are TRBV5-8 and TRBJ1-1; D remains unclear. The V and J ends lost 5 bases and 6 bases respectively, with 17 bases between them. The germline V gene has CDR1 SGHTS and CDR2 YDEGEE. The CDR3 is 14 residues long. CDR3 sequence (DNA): TGTGCCAGCAGACTAGGGCCCCTAAGGGCTGAAGCTTTCTTT. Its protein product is CASRLGPLRAEAFF.

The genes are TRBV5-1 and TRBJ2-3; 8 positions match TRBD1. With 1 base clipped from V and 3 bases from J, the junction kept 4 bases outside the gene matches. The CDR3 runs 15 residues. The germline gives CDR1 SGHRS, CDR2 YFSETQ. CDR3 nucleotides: TGCGCCAGCAGCTTGTACGGGACAGGAACAGATACGCAGTATTTT. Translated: CASSLYGTGTDTQYF.

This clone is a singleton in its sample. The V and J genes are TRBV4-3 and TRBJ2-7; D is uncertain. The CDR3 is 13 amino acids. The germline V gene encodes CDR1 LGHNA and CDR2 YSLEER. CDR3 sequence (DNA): TGCGAAATTCCAGAGGAGATCCGCCACGAGCAGTACTTC. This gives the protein CEIPEEIRHEQYF.

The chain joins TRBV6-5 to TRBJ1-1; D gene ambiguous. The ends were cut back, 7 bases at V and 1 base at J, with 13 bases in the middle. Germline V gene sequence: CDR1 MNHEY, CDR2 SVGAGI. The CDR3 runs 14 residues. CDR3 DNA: TGTGCCAGCATGAGTGTACCTCCGAACACTGAAGCTTTCTTT. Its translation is CASMSVPPNTEAFF.